A selection of T cell receptor beta chains follows, all from one sample in a study of blood T cell repertoires in COVID-19. Sequenced by immunoSEQ multiplex PCR; TCRdb stores in-frame clones only, minus some. The repertoire holds 200,000 to 250,000 clones, with 80% to 90% as singletons. The source material was peripheral blood. These receptors all stem from a man between 40 and 49 years old with acute or convalescent COVID-19. CDR3s include the opening cysteine and the closing phenylalanine or tryptophan. A D gene is named only where the DNA matches it firmly. Clone size is given for some rows only: seen once, a few or many times, or a class if the clone is expanded.

>TRBV6-5|NA|NA|TRBJ1-5
CASSYDSNSNQPQHF
TGTGCCAGCAGTTACGACAGTAACAGCAATCAGCCCCAGCATTTT
>TRBV4-1|NA|NA|TRBJ2-5
CASSPLDTETQYF
TGCGCCAGCAGCCCCTTAGATACGGAGACCCAGTACTTC
>TRBV6-4|TRBD1|few|TRBJ1-2
CASSPGGTLGRGYTF
TGTGCCAGCAGCCCAGGGGGCACGCTTGGTCGGGGCTACACCTTC
>TRBV10-3|TRBD1|NA|TRBJ1-2
CAIAAHIDRAGYTF
TGTGCCATCGCGGCCCACATTGACAGGGCAGGCTACACCTTC
>TRBV5-5|TRBD2|few|TRBJ2-5
CASRGLAGQQETQYF
TGTGCCAGCAGAGGACTAGCGGGGCAACAAGAGACCCAGTACTTC
>TRBV5-1|NA|NA|TRBJ1-1
CASSHGGPGGTEAFF
TGCGCCAGCAGCCACGGCGGGCCCGGGGGCACTGAAGCTTTCTTT
>TRBV6-5|NA|NA|TRBJ2-3
CASRLASSTDTQYF
TGTGCCAGCAGACTAGCTTCTAGCACAGATACGCAGTATTTT
>TRBV28|NA|NA|TRBJ1-5
CASSEEQGYFYQPQHF
TGTGCCAGCAGCGAGGAACAGGGCTATTTTTATCAGCCCCAGCATTTT
>TRBV6-6|TRBD2|NA|TRBJ2-1
CASRGLADEQFF
TGTGCCAGCAGAGGACTAGCGGACGAGCAGTTCTTC
>TRBV5-4|NA|NA|TRBJ2-1
CASSFDNNEQFF
TGTGCCAGCAGCTTTGACAATAATGAGCAGTTCTTC
>TRBV3-1/TRBV3-2|TRBD1|once|TRBJ1-5
CASSQGDRGGNQPQHF
TGTGCCAGCAGCCAGGGCGACAGGGGAGGCAATCAGCCCCAGCATTTT
>TRBV6-5|NA|NA|TRBJ1-1
CASSQGREAFF
TGTGCCAGCAGCCAAGGGAGGGAAGCTTTCTTT
>TRBV7-2|NA|NA|TRBJ2-5
CASSLQLARQETQYF
TGTGCCAGCAGCTTACAACTGGCGAGGCAGGAGACCCAGTACTTC
>TRBV15|NA|NA|TRBJ1-1
CATSRDQGPGTEAFF
TGTGCCACCAGCAGAGATCAGGGGCCCGGCACTGAAGCTTTCTTT
>TRBV28|NA|NA|TRBJ2-3
CASSFVQVLTDTQYF
TGTGCCAGCAGTTTCGTTCAGGTACTCACAGATACGCAGTATTTT
>TRBV2|TRBD1|NA|TRBJ2-3
CASRKTGATDTQYF
TGTGCCAGCAGAAAGACAGGGGCCACAGATACGCAGTATTTT
>TRBV5-6|TRBD2|NA|TRBJ2-2
CASSRRGDTGELFF
TGTGCCAGCAGCCGCCGGGGGGACACCGGGGAGCTGTTTTTT
>TRBV6-2/TRBV6-3|TRBD1|NA|TRBJ1-1
CASSQGQGRTEAFF
TGTGCCAGCAGTCAAGGACAGGGGAGGACTGAAGCTTTCTTT
>TRBV11-3|NA|NA|TRBJ1-5
CASSLDRRGHTSNQPQHF
TGTGCCAGCAGCTTAGATCGTAGGGGACATACTAGCAATCAGCCCCAGCATTTT
>TRBV19|TRBD2|NA|TRBJ2-3
CASTRTSGGERPDTQYF
TGTGCCAGTACTAGGACTAGCGGGGGTGAGAGGCCAGATACGCAGTATTTT
>TRBV3-1/TRBV3-2|NA|NA|TRBJ1-6
CASSPTGNSPLHF
TGTGCCAGCAGCCCCACGGGGAATTCACCCCTCCACTTT
>TRBV11-3|NA|NA|TRBJ2-1
CASSPGDQANEQFF
TGTGCCAGCAGCCCAGGGGACCAGGCCAATGAGCAGTTCTTC
>TRBV19|NA|NA|TRBJ2-2
CASRGQTNTGELFF
TGTGCCAGTAGAGGACAGACGAACACCGGGGAGCTGTTTTTT
>TRBV19|NA|NA|TRBJ1-5
CASSIRANQPQHF
TGTGCCAGTAGTATCAGGGCGAATCAGCCCCAGCATTTT
>TRBV10-2|NA|NA|TRBJ1-2
CASSESRGNGYTF
TGCGCCAGCAGTGAGTCAAGGGGGAATGGCTACACCTTC
>TRBV9|TRBD1|NA|TRBJ2-2
CASSRTPGQGNTGELFF
TGTGCCAGCAGTCGGACTCCGGGACAGGGAAACACCGGGGAGCTGTTTTTT
>TRBV5-1|NA|NA|TRBJ1-2
CASSTQGGAAGYTF
TGCGCCAGCAGCACTCAAGGGGGGGCGGCCGGCTACACCTTC
>TRBV18|NA|NA|TRBJ1-6
CASSPPTDNSPLHF
TGTGCCAGCTCACCACCGACAGATAATTCACCCCTCCACTTT
>TRBV11-2|NA|once|TRBJ2-3
CASSLDRVPTDTQYF
TGTGCCAGCAGCTTAGACAGGGTGCCCACAGATACGCAGTATTTT
>TRBV21-1|NA|NA|TRBJ2-1
CASSKVCNEQFF
TGTGCCAGCAGCAAAGTCTGCAATGAGCAGTTCTTC